The 16 T cell receptor beta chains reported below all come from one sample, sequenced in a study of graft-versus-host responses after intestinal transplantation. No antigen is known for these receptors. Profiling relied on immunoSEQ multiplex PCR, and the TCRdb table lists in-frame clones only, not all of them. The sample records roughly 120,000 clones, around nine tenths being singletons. The sequencing used unstimulated CD4+ T cells sorted from spleen or lymph node cells, collected before intestinal transplant. These TCRs come from a human donor who received an intestinal transplant.

The chain links TRBV2 to TRBJ2-7; TRBD2 matches at 9 bases. CDR3 length equals 14 residues. CDR1 is SNHLY, CDR2 FYNNEI, per germline. Germline trimming cut 3 bases from V and 7 bases from J; bases unmatched to any gene: 7. In DNA, the CDR3 is TGTGCCAGCAGTGATAAGCGGGGGGTGTATGAGCAGTACTTC. This translates into CASSDKRGVYEQYF.

V and J are TRBV19 and TRBJ2-1; 11 positions match TRBD2. The germline V gene has CDR1 LNHDA and CDR2 SQIVND (reference sequence). This CDR3 comprises 15 residues. With V trimmed by 10 bases and J by 0 bases, 5 bases remained unmatched. The CDR3 DNA reads as TGTGCCACTCGGGGACTAGCGGCCTCCTACAATGAGCAGTTCTTC. Protein sequence: CATRGLAASYNEQFF. The entire variable domain, with the rest obtained from reference TRBV19 and TRBJ2-1, is as follows: DGGITQSPKYLFRKEGQNVTLSCEQNLNHDAMYWYRQDPGQGLRLIYYSQIVNDFQKGDIAEGYSVSREKKESFPLTVTSAQKNPTAFYLCATRGLAASYNEQFFGPGTRLTVL.

The DNA for the CDR3 is TGTGCCAGCAGCTTAAGGGCGGGAGCCTACAATGAGCAGTTCTTC. This encodes CASSLRAGAYNEQFF. This chain uses TRBV7-9 with TRBJ2-1; 7 bases are a match to TRBD2. V was pared by 2 bases and J by 2 bases, with 3 bases of the junction left unmatched. This CDR3 comprises 15 residues. Looked up from germline, CDR1 is SEHNR and CDR2 is FQNEAQ (reference sequence). The whole variable domain, remainder taken from reference TRBV7-9 and TRBJ2-1, is DTGVSQNPRHKITKRGQNVTFRCDPISEHNRLYWYRQTLGQGPEFLTYFQNEAQLEKSRLLSDRFSAERPKGSFSTLEIQRTEQGDSAMYLCASSLRAGAYNEQFFGPGTRLTVL.

This rearrangement joins TRBV6-5 to TRBJ1-2; tentatively, D is TRBD1 (5 bases). Germline CDR1 and CDR2: MNHEY and SVGAGI. V was trimmed by 3 bases and J by 4 bases, leaving 12 bases between them. This CDR3 has 14 residues. For the CDR3, the DNA is TGTGCCAGCAGTTATGTTACAGGCGGCTATGGCTACACCTTC. This codes for CASSYVTGGYGYTF.

This sequence joins TRBV5-1 and TRBJ2-7; TRBD2 agrees at 9 bases. J lost 2 bases, V lost 4 bases, and 7 bases had no gene match. The CDR3 covers 15 residues. Germline assignment: CDR1 SGHRS and CDR2 YFSETQ. The CDR3 loop is CASSLRASGTYEQYF. Here the CDR3 DNA reads TGCGCCAGCAGCCTCCGGGCTAGCGGGACCTACGAGCAGTACTTC.

The chain joins TRBV19 to TRBJ1-2, with TRBD1 matching over 9 bases. CDR1 LNHDA and CDR2 SQIVND come from the germline V gene (reference sequence). This CDR3 comprises 14 residues. V lost 5 bases, J lost 8 bases, and 9 bases stayed unmatched. The CDR3 DNA reads as TGTGCCAGTAGTGCACAGGGGGCTTTGGAGGGCTACACCTTC. This translates into CASSAQGALEGYTF.

V and J are TRBV7-2 and TRBJ2-1, with 8 bases lining up with TRBD1. V lost 3 bases and J lost 2; bases outside the gene matches: 6. Germline V CDR1 and CDR2: SGHTA, FQGNSA. This CDR3 has 16 amino acids. Here the CDR3 reads CASSLGQVDTYNEQFF. The CDR3 coding sequence is TGTGCCAGCAGCTTGGGACAGGTAGATACCTACAATGAGCAGTTCTTC. Variable domain in full (rest from reference TRBV7-2 and TRBJ2-1): GAGVSQSPSNKVTEKGKDVELRCDPISGHTALYWYRQSLGQGLEFLIYFQGNSAPDKSGLPSDRFSAERTGGSVSTLTIQRTQQEDSAVYLCASSLGQVDTYNEQFFGPGTRLTVL.

The V call is TRBV7-9, the J call TRBJ2-2, with a possible D match to TRBD1 (6 bases). V gave up 5 bases and J gave up 0 bases, with 7 bases separating them. Germline V CDR1 and CDR2: SEHNR, FQNEAQ (reference sequence). This CDR3 region has 14 residues. The CDR3 DNA is TGTGCCAGCAGCGGGACAACGAACACCGGGGAGCTGTTTTTT. Encoded protein: CASSGTTNTGELFF.

This clone occurred once. This chain connects TRBV7-2 to TRBJ2-7, with D tentatively TRBD2 (5 bases). Between the trimmed V and J ends, which lost 7 bases and 3 bases, there was a span of 16 bases. Germline V gives CDR1 SGHTA, CDR2 FQGNSA. The CDR3 is made up of 14 amino acids. The CDR3 region has the DNA TGTGCCAGCACCCGAGCGGATGCTAACTACGAGCAGTACTTC. This gives the protein CASTRADANYEQYF.

V and J are TRBV30 and TRBJ1-1; D is possibly TRBD1 (5 bases). Germline V gives CDR1 GTSNPN, CDR2 SVGIG (reference sequence). CDR3 length equals 11 residues. V was trimmed by 2 bases and J by 6 bases, leaving 7 bases between them. DNA of the CDR3: TGTGCCTGGAGTCAAGGGGCTGAAGCTTTCTTT. Translated, it gives CAWSQGAEAFF. Together with reference TRBV30 and TRBJ1-1, the CDR3 gives the full variable domain: SQTIHQWPATLVQPVGSPLSLECTVEGTSNPNLYWYRQAAGRGLQLLFYSVGIGQISSEVPQNLSASRPQDRQFILSSKKLLLSDSGFYLCAWSQGAEAFFGQGTRLTVV.

This sequence joins TRBV2 and TRBJ2-1, with a tentative D call TRBD1 (6 bases). CDR3 length: 14 residues. Trimming removed 6 bases at V and 5 bases at J, with 14 bases between. In germline, CDR1 is SNHLY, CDR2 FYNNEI. In DNA, the CDR3 is TGTGCCAGCAGCAACAGGGTGCGGAACAATGAGCAGTTCTTC. Translating gives CASSNRVRNNEQFF. The complete variable domain, with remaining parts taken from reference TRBV2 and TRBJ2-1, reads EPEVTQTPSHQVTQMGQEVILRCVPISNHLYFYWYRQILGQKVEFLVSFYNNEISEKSEIFDDQFSVERPDGSNFTLKIRSTKLEDSAMYFCASSNRVRNNEQFFGPGTRLTVL.

The chain uses TRBV9 and TRBJ2-5; 10 nucleotides match TRBD2. The CDR3 has 15 residues. Looked up from germline, CDR1 is SGDLS and CDR2 is YYNGEE. V shed 1 base and J 3 bases; nucleotides not matched to a gene: 3. This CDR3 is CASSVYGTSEETQYF. CDR3 sequence (DNA): TGTGCCAGCAGCGTATATGGGACTAGCGAAGAGACCCAGTACTTC.

The chain recombines TRBV5-1 with TRBJ2-1; 11 bases match TRBD2. CDR1 and CDR2 from the germline V gene are SGHRS and YFSETQ. Germline trimming cut 1 base from V and 8 bases from J; bases unmatched to any gene: 14. The CDR3 loop spans 18 amino acids. The CDR3 bases are TGCGCCAGCAGCTTGTGGGACAGGCGCTTACTAGCGGGAGATGAGCAGTTCTTC. This translates into CASSLWDRRLLAGDEQFF.

DNA of the CDR3: TGTGCCAGCAGCGTAGTGGCCACATCGGGGTACAATGAGCAGTTCTTC. Its protein is CASSVVATSGYNEQFF. The rearrangement links TRBV9 to TRBJ2-1, with a possible D match to TRBD2 (5 bases). In germline, CDR1 is SGDLS, CDR2 YYNGEE. The CDR3 consists of 16 residues. Trimming pared 0 bases from V and 4 bases from J, leaving 14 bases between.

The chain recombines TRBV11-2 with TRBJ2-1; TRBD1 matches at 8 bases. CDR1 is SGHAT, CDR2 FQNNGV, per germline. Trimming at V came to 5 bases and at J to 9 bases, leaving 15 bases not matched to a gene. CDR3 length: 16 residues. The CDR3 DNA reads TGTGCCAGCAGCGACAGCTCCCAGGGGGCGTTGGGTGAGCAGTTCTTC. Protein: CASSDSSQGALGEQFF.

This chain joins TRBV7-9 and TRBJ2-3; D might be TRBD2 (6 bases). This CDR3 region has 16 residues. The germline CDR1 and CDR2 sequences are SEHNR and FQNEAQ (reference sequence). V was clipped by 5 bases and J by 3 bases, with 18 bases between them. The CDR3 loop reads CASSPKTRGQTDTQYF. CDR3 sequence (DNA): TGTGCCAGCAGCCCGAAGACTAGGGGTCAGACAGATACGCAGTATTTT.